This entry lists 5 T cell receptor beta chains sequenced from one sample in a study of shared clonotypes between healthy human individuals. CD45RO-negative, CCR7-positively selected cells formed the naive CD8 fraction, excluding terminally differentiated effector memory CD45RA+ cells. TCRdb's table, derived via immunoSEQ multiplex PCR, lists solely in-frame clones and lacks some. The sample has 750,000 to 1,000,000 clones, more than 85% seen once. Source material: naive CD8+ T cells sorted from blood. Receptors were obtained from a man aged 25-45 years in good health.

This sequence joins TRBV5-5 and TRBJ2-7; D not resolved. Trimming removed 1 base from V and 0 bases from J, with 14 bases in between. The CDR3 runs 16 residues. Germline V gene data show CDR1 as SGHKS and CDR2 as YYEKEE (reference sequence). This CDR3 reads CASSLSSSTDSYEQYF. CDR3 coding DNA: TGTGCCAGCAGCTTGAGTTCGTCAACCGACTCCTACGAGCAGTACTTC.

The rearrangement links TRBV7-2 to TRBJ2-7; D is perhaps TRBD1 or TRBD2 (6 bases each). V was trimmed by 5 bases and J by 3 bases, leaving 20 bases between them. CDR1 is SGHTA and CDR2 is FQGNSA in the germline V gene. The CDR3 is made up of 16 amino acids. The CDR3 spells CASSRRGAGSNYEQYF. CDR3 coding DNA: TGTGCCAGCAGCAGGAGGGGGGCCGGGAGTAACTACGAGCAGTACTTC.

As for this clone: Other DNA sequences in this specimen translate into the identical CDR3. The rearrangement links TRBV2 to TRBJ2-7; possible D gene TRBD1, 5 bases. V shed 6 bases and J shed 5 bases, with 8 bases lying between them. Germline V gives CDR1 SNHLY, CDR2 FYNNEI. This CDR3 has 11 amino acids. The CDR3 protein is CASRGRNEQYF. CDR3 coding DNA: TGTGCCAGCAGGGGGCGAAACGAGCAGTACTTC.

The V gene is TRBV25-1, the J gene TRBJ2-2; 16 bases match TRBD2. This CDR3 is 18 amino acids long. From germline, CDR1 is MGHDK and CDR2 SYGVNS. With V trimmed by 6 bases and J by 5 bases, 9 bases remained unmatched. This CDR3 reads CASRPGLAGGPWTGELFF. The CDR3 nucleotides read TGTGCCAGCAGACCGGGACTAGCGGGAGGGCCGTGGACCGGGGAGCTGTTTTTT.

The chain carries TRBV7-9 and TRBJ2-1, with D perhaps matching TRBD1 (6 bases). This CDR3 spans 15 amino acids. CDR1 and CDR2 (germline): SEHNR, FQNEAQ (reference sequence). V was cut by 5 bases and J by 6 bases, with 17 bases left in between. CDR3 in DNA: TGTGCCAGCAGCCCCACAGGGACATTAAGCAATGAGCAGTTCTTC. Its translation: CASSPTGTLSNEQFF.